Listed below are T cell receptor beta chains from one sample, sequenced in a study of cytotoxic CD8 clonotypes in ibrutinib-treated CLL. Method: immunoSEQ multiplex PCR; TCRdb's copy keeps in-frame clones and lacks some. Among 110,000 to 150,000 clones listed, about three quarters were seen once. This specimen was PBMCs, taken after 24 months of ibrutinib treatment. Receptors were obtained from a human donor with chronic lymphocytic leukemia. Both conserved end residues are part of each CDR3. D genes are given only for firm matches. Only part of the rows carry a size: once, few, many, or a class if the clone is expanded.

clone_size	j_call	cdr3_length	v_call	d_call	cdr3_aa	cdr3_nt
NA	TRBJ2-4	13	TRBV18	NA	CASSPLAKNIQYF	TGTGCCAGCTCACCACTGGCCAAAAACATTCAGTACTTC
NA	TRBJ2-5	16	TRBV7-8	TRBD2	CASSFGTSGTGETQYF	TGTGCCAGCAGCTTCGGGACTAGCGGGACCGGGGAGACCCAGTACTTC
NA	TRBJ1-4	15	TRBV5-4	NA	CASSLAGDRYEKLFF	TGTGCCAGCAGCTTGGCCGGAGACAGGTACGAAAAACTGTTTTTT
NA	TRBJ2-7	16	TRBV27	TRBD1	CASSLQVPGGVYEQYF	TGTGCCAGCAGTTTACAGGTTCCAGGGGGCGTGTACGAGCAGTACTTC
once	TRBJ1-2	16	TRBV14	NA	CASSPLPGTSNYGYTF	TGTGCCAGCAGCCCCCTACCGGGGACTTCTAACTATGGCTACACCTTC
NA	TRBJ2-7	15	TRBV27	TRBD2	CASRTSGRAAYEQYF	TGTGCCAGCAGAACTAGCGGGAGGGCCGCCTACGAGCAGTACTTC
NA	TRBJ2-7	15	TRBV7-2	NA	CASSLGPYKTYEQYF	TGTGCCAGCAGCTTAGGCCCCTACAAAACCTACGAGCAGTACTTC
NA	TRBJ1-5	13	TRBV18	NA	CASLTMRDQPQHF	TGTGCCAGCTTAACAATGAGGGATCAGCCCCAGCATTTT
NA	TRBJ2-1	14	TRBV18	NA	CASSPLGSANEQFF	TGTGCCAGCTCACCATTGGGTAGTGCCAATGAGCAGTTCTTC
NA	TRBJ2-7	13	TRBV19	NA	CASSIGFGYEQYF	TGTGCCAGTAGTATCGGGTTTGGCTACGAGCAGTACTTC
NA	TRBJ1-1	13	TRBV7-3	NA	CASSQDSLGEAFF	TGTGCCAGTAGTCAGGACAGTTTGGGTGAAGCTTTCTTT
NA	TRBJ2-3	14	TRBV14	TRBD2	CASSPILAANTQYF	TGTGCCAGCAGCCCCATACTAGCGGCGAATACGCAGTATTTT
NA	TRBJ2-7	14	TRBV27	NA	CASSFGHLSYEQYF	TGTGCCAGCAGTTTTGGGCACCTTTCCTACGAGCAGTACTTC
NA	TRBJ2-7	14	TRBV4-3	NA	CASSQDLGTYEQYF	TGCGCCAGCAGCCAAGATCTAGGGACTTACGAGCAGTACTTC
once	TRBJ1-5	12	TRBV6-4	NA	CASPPSNQPQHF	TGTGCCAGCCCTCCTAGCAATCAGCCCCAGCATTTT
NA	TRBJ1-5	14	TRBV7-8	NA	CASSKGPGGQPQHF	TGTGCCAGCAGCAAGGGCCCCGGGGGGCAGCCCCAGCATTTT
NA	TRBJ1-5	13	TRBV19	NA	CASSSGSNQPQHF	TGTGCCAGTTCGTCAGGGAGCAATCAGCCCCAGCATTTT
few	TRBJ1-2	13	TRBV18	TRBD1	CASSTGDGYGYTF	TGTGCCAGCTCGACAGGGGACGGCTATGGCTACACCTTC
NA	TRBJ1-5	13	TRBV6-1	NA	CASRGQVGQPQHF	TGTGCCAGCAGGGGGCAGGTTGGTCAGCCCCAGCATTTT
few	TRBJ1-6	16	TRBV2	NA	CASREGISSYNSPLHF	TGTGCCAGCAGGGAGGGGATAAGCTCCTATAATTCACCCCTCCACTTT
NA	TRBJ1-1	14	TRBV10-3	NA	CAISGPGSGAEAFF	TGTGCCATCAGTGGGCCAGGGTCGGGGGCTGAAGCTTTCTTT
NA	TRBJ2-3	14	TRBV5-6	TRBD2	CASSVGGPGDTQYF	TGTGCCAGCAGCGTGGGAGGGCCGGGGGATACGCAGTATTTT
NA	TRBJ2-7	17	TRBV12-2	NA	CASRLGYRDRGAYEQYF	TGTGCAAGTCGTCTAGGATACCGGGACAGGGGGGCCTACGAGCAGTACTTC
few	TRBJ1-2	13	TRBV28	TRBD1	CASSQGGRIGYTF	TGTGCCAGCAGTCAAGGGGGCCGTATTGGCTACACCTTC
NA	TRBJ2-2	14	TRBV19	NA	CASSIGLSAGELFF	TGTGCCAGTAGTATTGGACTCTCGGCCGGGGAGCTGTTTTTT
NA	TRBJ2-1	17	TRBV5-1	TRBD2	CASSPQLAGGPGAEQFF	TGCGCCAGCAGCCCCCAACTAGCGGGAGGGCCAGGGGCCGAGCAGTTCTTC
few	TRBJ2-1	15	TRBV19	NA	CASSIWDQAHNEQFF	TGTGCCAGTAGTATTTGGGACCAGGCCCACAATGAGCAGTTCTTC
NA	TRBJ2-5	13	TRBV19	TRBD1	CASGQGLRETQYF	TGTGCCAGCGGACAGGGGTTGCGGGAGACCCAGTACTTC
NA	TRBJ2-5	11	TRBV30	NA	CAWSHGGTQYF	TGTGCCTGGAGCCACGGCGGGACCCAGTACTTC
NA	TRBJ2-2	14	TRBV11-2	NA	CASSPSANTGELFF	TGTGCCAGCAGTCCGAGCGCGAACACCGGGGAGCTGTTTTTT
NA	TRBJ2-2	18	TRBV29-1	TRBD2	CSVEDRGSGGPAVGELFF	TGCAGCGTTGAAGATAGGGGGAGCGGGGGCCCCGCGGTAGGGGAGCTGTTTTTT